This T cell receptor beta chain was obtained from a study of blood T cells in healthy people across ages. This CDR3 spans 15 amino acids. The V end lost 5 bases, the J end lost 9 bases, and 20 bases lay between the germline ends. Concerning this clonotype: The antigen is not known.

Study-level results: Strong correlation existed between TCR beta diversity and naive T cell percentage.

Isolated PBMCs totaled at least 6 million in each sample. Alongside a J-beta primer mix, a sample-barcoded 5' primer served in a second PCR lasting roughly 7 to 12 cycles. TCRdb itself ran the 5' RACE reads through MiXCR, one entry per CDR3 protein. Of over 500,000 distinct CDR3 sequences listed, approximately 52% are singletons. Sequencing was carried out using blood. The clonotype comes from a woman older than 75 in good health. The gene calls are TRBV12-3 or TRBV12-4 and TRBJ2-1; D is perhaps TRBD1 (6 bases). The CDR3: CASSPVDSYTIEQFF. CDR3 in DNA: TGTGCCAGCAGTCCCGTGGACAGTTATACAATTGAGCAGTTCTTC.